The next 26 T cell receptor beta chains were all read from a single sample in a study of blood T cell repertoires in COVID-19. Clones were sequenced by immunoSEQ multiplex PCR, and TCRdb holds only the in-frame ones, with some missing. Of roughly 87,000 clones detected, approximately 85% appear once; the ten largest clones hold less than 4%. Sequenced material: peripheral blood. These receptors were collected from an elderly woman with COVID-19, enrolled during active disease.

This chain uses TRBV30 with TRBJ2-5; D remains ambiguous. CDR3 length equals 11 residues. Germline V gene sequence: CDR1 GTSNPN, CDR2 SVGIG (reference sequence). Between the trimmed V and J ends, which lost 1 base and 2 bases, there was a span of 2 bases. In nucleotides, the CDR3 is TGTGCCTGGAGTGCTCAAGAGACCCAGTACTTC. It translates to CAWSAQETQYF.

V usage is TRBV2 and J usage is TRBJ1-5; 9 nucleotides line up with TRBD1. The germline gives CDR1 SNHLY, CDR2 FYNNEI. V trimming: 6 bases; J trimming: 6 bases; junction bases outside the gene matches: 9. The CDR3 has 15 residues. CDR3 nucleotide sequence: TGTGCCAGCAGGGATCGGACAGGGGCTGGTCAGCCCCAGCATTTT. Its protein product is CASRDRTGAGQPQHF.

This chain links TRBV9 with TRBJ1-2; weak D call: TRBD1 (6 bases). Trimming stripped 4 bases from V and 10 bases from J, with 17 bases between. CDR1 SGDLS and CDR2 YYNGEE come from the germline V gene. CDR3 length equals 13 residues. CDR3 in DNA: TGTGCCAGCAGCACAGTGGGCAGGGGAGACTACACCTTC. Protein: CASSTVGRGDYTF.

This clone was seen only a few times. The chain joins TRBV6-1 to TRBJ2-7; TRBD1 might be the D (6 bases). Germline lookup yields CDR1 MNHNS and CDR2 SASEGT. This CDR3 has 14 residues. The V end lost 1 base, the J end lost 4 bases, and 11 bases lay between the germline ends. DNA of the CDR3: TGTGCCAGCAGTGAAGTGGCAGGGGAGTACGAGCAGTACTTC. Translating gives CASSEVAGEYEQYF.

This rearrangement joins TRBV7-9 to TRBJ2-3; tentatively, D is TRBD2 (6 bases). The length of the CDR3 is 18 residues. Deletions cut 1 base from V and 5 bases from J, with 22 bases between. Germline values: CDR1 SEHNR, CDR2 FQNEAQ (reference sequence). The CDR3 sequence is CASSLDAAITSQVDTQYF. The CDR3 DNA reads TGTGCCAGCAGCTTAGATGCCGCGATTACTAGCCAAGTAGATACGCAGTATTTT.

The rearrangement joins TRBV18 to TRBJ2-1; 7 nucleotides align to TRBD1. The CDR3 contains 13 residues. CDR1 is KGHSH, CDR2 LQKENI, per germline. V lost 3 bases to trimming and J lost 6 bases; unmatched junction nucleotides: 2. This chain's CDR3 is CASSPGQTNEQFF. The CDR3 DNA reads TGTGCCAGCTCACCGGGACAGACCAATGAGCAGTTCTTC.

In its sample, this clone was seen a few times. The chain joins TRBV6-5 to TRBJ1-6, with 7 nucleotides matching TRBD1. Trimming cost V 4 bases and J 11 bases; bases outside gene matches: 5. This CDR3 is built from 13 residues. Germline V gene data show CDR1 as MNHEY and CDR2 as SVGAGI. CDR3 sequence: CASSSATGTPLHF. The CDR3 nucleotides read TGTGCCAGCAGTTCTGCGACAGGGACACCCCTCCACTTT.

V gene TRBV29-1 combines with J gene TRBJ1-2, with D maybe TRBD1 (6 bases). From germline, CDR1 is SQVTM and CDR2 ANQGSEA. CDR3 length equals 12 residues. Deletions cut 2 bases from V and 7 bases from J, with 11 bases between. Written as DNA, the CDR3 is TGCAGCGTTGAATGGGGGCCGCGTGGCTACACCTTC. This gives the protein CSVEWGPRGYTF.

This rearrangement joins TRBV7-2 to TRBJ2-3, with D unclear. The CDR3 extends over 14 amino acids. The germline CDR1 and CDR2 sequences are SGHTA and FQGNSA. V lost 5 bases to trimming and J lost 3 bases, with 12 bases between them. The chain's CDR3 is CASSPQTGTDTQYF. In nucleotides, the CDR3 is TGTGCCAGCAGCCCTCAGACTGGAACAGATACGCAGTATTTT.

The J gene is TRBJ2-7, the V gene TRBV6-1; 7 bases are a match to TRBD1. The CDR3 is 15 amino acids. The V gene's germline CDR1 is MNHNS and CDR2 SASEGT. V trimming: 3 bases; J trimming: 1 base; junction bases outside the gene matches: 6. The CDR3 DNA is TGTGCCAGCAGTGACCAAGACAGGGTGTCCTACGAGCAGTACTTC. Translating it yields CASSDQDRVSYEQYF.

V is TRBV2 and J is TRBJ1-6; 7 bases are shared with TRBD1. The CDR3 extends over 14 amino acids. V shed 7 bases, J shed 8 bases, and the junction held 8 bases outside the gene matches. CDR1 is SNHLY and CDR2 is FYNNEI in the germline V gene. This CDR3 reads CASNTGVRYSPLHF. The CDR3 DNA follows: TGTGCCAGCAATACAGGGGTACGGTATTCACCCCTCCACTTT.

The chain is built from TRBV3-1 (or the pseudogene TRBV3-2) and TRBJ1-5; D remains unclear. This CDR3 spans 13 amino acids. Trimming took off 4 bases at V and 5 bases at J, with 9 bases between the two ends. Germline V lookup: CDR1 LGHDT, CDR2 YNNKEL (reference sequence). CDR3 amino acids: CASSPFGDQPQHF. The CDR3 nucleotides read TGTGCCAGCAGCCCCTTTGGAGATCAGCCCCAGCATTTT.

This chain uses TRBV6-5 with TRBJ2-7; TRBD2 matches at 10 bases. Trimming cost V 8 bases and J 6 bases; bases outside gene matches: 7. CDR3 length equals 13 residues. The V gene's germline CDR1 is MNHEY and CDR2 SVGAGI. The DNA of the CDR3 is TGTGCCAGCTCCCCTAGCGGGAGCCGCGAGCAGTACTTC. Its translation: CASSPSGSREQYF.

This sequence joins TRBV28 and TRBJ1-1; a weak D match, TRBD1 (6 bases). Trimming took 8 bases from V and 3 from J, leaving 13 bases between them. Germline-derived CDR1 and CDR2 are MDHEN and SYDVKM. CDR3 size: 13 residues. CDR3 coding DNA: TGTGCCAGCTGCCGGGACACCTACACTGAAGCTTTCTTT. This codes for CASCRDTYTEAFF.

The chain uses TRBV15 and TRBJ1-1, with D perhaps TRBD1 (5 bases). Looked up from germline, CDR1 is LNHNV and CDR2 is YYDKDF (reference sequence). CDR3 length: 14 amino acids. V lost 2 bases and J 1 base, leaving 8 bases between the germline ends. The CDR3 reads CATSRFQGNTEAFF. Written as DNA, the CDR3 is TGTGCCACCAGCAGATTCCAGGGGAACACTGAAGCTTTCTTT.

The genes are TRBV28 and TRBJ1-5; 8 positions match TRBD1. Germline V CDR1 and CDR2: MDHEN, SYDVKM. The CDR3 extends over 15 amino acids. Trimming took 8 bases from V and 2 from J; bases not matched to a gene: 8. The CDR3 DNA reads as TGTGCCAGCGTTACAGGGGGACGGGGCAATCAGCCCCAGCATTTT. This codes for CASVTGGRGNQPQHF.

CDR3 coding DNA: TGTGCCAGCAGTTACTCTCCAAGGCTAGCGGGAGACACCGGGGAGCTGTTTTTT. This gives the protein CASSYSPRLAGDTGELFF. The chain recombines TRBV6-2 or TRBV6-3 with TRBJ2-2, with TRBD2 identical over 10 bases. CDR1 and CDR2 from the germline V gene are MNHEY and SVGEGT. The V segment lost 0 bases and the J segment 3 bases; nucleotides outside the gene matches: 7. The CDR3 consists of 18 residues.

The V and J genes are TRBV15 and TRBJ1-1; no reliable D call. Germline CDR1 is LNHNV and CDR2 is YYDKDF (reference sequence). V was cut by 7 bases and J by 6 bases, with 9 bases left in between. This CDR3 is 11 amino acids long. CDR3 region: CATTRGAEAFF. The DNA for the CDR3 is TGTGCCACCACCCGAGGCGCTGAAGCTTTCTTT.

In regard to this clone: The DNA is left out, because the CDR3 cannot be placed on it with certainty; the CDR3 is given as TCRdb lists it. The J gene is TRBJ2-6, the V gene TRBV20-1; TRBD1 is the table's D call, not checked against the DNA. The CDR3 spans 17 amino acids, including both terminal residues. CDR1 and CDR2 from the germline V gene are DFQATT and SNEGSKA (reference sequence). This CDR3 is CSASSGQGASGANVLTF.

The chain recombines TRBV28 with TRBJ1-2; maybe TRBD1 (5 bases). V gave up 7 bases and J gave up 5 bases, with 20 bases separating them. The CDR3 length is 15 residues. Germline V gives CDR1 MDHEN, CDR2 SYDVKM. The CDR3, as DNA: TGTGCCAGCACCTCTTACCGCAGGGTCGTGTATGGCTACACCTTC. This translates into CASTSYRRVVYGYTF.

The chain joins TRBV21-1 to TRBJ2-1; TRBD1, the table's D call, lacks a check against the DNA. TRBV21-1 is recorded as a pseudogene. The CDR3 totals 16 residues. The CDR3 DNA reads as TGTGCCAGCAGCACCACCGGGACAGGGGGCTGCGATGAGCAGTTCTTC. This codes for CASSTTGTGGCDEQFF.

This sequence joins TRBV24-1 and TRBJ2-2; 10 nucleotides align to TRBD1. The trim removed 5 bases at V and 3 bases at J, leaving 17 bases unmatched. Germline CDR1 is KGHDR and CDR2 is SFDVKD. The CDR3 covers 20 residues. CDR3 coding DNA: TGTGCCACCAGTGCCTTTGGGGGGACAGGGGACGGAATGGACACCGGGGAGCTGTTTTTT. Its translation is CATSAFGGTGDGMDTGELFF.

The chain links TRBV3-1 (or the pseudogene TRBV3-2) to TRBJ1-3; D is ambiguous. Germline V gene lookup returns CDR1 LGHDT and CDR2 YNNKEL (reference sequence). This CDR3 spans 16 amino acids. With 1 base removed from V and 0 bases from J, the gap between germline ends came to 10 bases. The DNA of the CDR3 is TGTGCCAGCAGCCAAGTCGCCGGTTTCTCTGGAAACACCATATATTTT. It yields the protein CASSQVAGFSGNTIYF.

This clone was seen a single time. The V gene is TRBV5-1, the J gene TRBJ2-1, with D tentatively TRBD2 (5 bases). The CDR3 covers 13 residues. With 5 bases removed from V and 5 bases from J, the gap between germline ends came to 11 bases. The V gene's germline CDR1 is SGHRS and CDR2 YFSETQ. CDR3 bases: TGCGCCAGCAGTCCTAGGGAGAACAATGAGCAGTTCTTC. It translates to CASSPRENNEQFF.

The V and J genes are TRBV15 and TRBJ1-2; D is ambiguous. Trimming took 4 bases from V and 5 from J, leaving 8 bases between them. The CDR3 covers 12 residues. Germline values: CDR1 LNHNV, CDR2 YYDKDF (reference sequence). In DNA, the CDR3 is TGTGCCACCAGCACCGCGGGGTATGGCTACACCTTC. This sequence encodes CATSTAGYGYTF.

The genes are TRBV27 and TRBJ1-2, with TRBD1 matching over 9 bases. The V gene end was trimmed by 8 bases and the J gene end by 7 bases; junction bases not matched to a gene: 17. The CDR3 runs to 16 residues. Germline V CDR1 and CDR2: MNHEY, SMNVEV (reference sequence). The CDR3 region has the DNA TGTGCCAGCGGATTTATTCCGGGACAGGGAAAGGGTGGCTACACCTTC. Residues: CASGFIPGQGKGGYTF.